Shown below are 9 T cell receptor beta chains from a single sample sequenced in a study of CD8+ T cells in alopecia areata. Extraction and reverse transcription of RNA yielded cDNA as the sequencing template. Method: immunoSEQ multiplex PCR; TCRdb's copy keeps in-frame clones and lacks some. This table holds about 200,000 clones, around two fifths found once. Treatment in this sample: oral pan-JAK inhibitor, 5-10 mg twice daily. The sequencing used CD4+ T cells sorted from blood, collected between weeks 30 and 35, from a patient treated with tofacitinib. These receptor sequences come from a human donor with alopecia areata.

This clone occurred a few times. This rearrangement joins TRBV6-6 to TRBJ1-5, with D perhaps matching TRBD1 (6 bases). Trimming removed 6 bases at V and 4 bases at J, with 16 bases between. CDR3 size: 15 residues. Germline values: CDR1 MNHNY, CDR2 SVGAGI (reference sequence). The CDR3 region is CASSREMQGNQPQHF. CDR3 nucleotides: TGTGCCAGCAGCCGCGAAATGCAGGGGAATCAGCCCCAGCATTTT.

The rearrangement links TRBV10-3 to TRBJ1-1; possible D gene TRBD1, 6 bases. CDR3 size: 12 residues. The V gene's germline CDR1 is ENHRY and CDR2 SYGVKD. Trimming took off 4 bases at V and 8 bases at J, with 11 bases between the two ends. The CDR3 nucleotides are TGTGCCATCAGTGTTCAGGGGCTAGAAGCTTTCTTT. Translated: CAISVQGLEAFF.

This clone appeared a few times. V gene TRBV5-1 combines with J gene TRBJ2-2; possibly TRBD1 or TRBD2 for D (5 bases each). Germline values: CDR1 SGHRS, CDR2 YFSETQ. The CDR3 runs 16 residues. Trimming pared 5 bases from V and 1 base from J, leaving 15 bases between. Written as DNA, the CDR3 is TGCGCCAGCAGGGACCTGGGACGGAGGAACACCGGGGAGCTGTTTTTT. This translates into CASRDLGRRNTGELFF.

The rearrangement links TRBV28 to TRBJ2-2; D is unresolved. CDR1 is MDHEN and CDR2 is SYDVKM in the germline V gene. Trimming cost V 6 bases and J 6 bases, with 14 bases left between them. CDR3 length: 14 residues. The CDR3 region has the DNA TGTGCCAGCAGACTACCCGAGTCCCCCGGGGAGCTGTTTTTT. It specifies CASRLPESPGELFF.

The V gene is TRBV7-9, the J gene TRBJ2-1; 7 bases are shared with TRBD2. With 1 base clipped from V and 1 base from J, the junction kept 4 bases outside the gene matches. Germline V CDR1 and CDR2: SEHNR, FQNEAQ (reference sequence). The CDR3 extends over 16 amino acids. The DNA for the CDR3 is TGTGCCAGCAGCTTAGGTCGGGGGGTTTCCTACAATGAGCAGTTCTTC. Protein: CASSLGRGVSYNEQFF. The entire variable domain, with the rest obtained from reference TRBV7-9 and TRBJ2-1, is as follows: DTGVSQNPRHKITKRGQNVTFRCDPISEHNRLYWYRQTLGQGPEFLTYFQNEAQLEKSRLLSDRFSAERPKGSFSTLEIQRTEQGDSAMYLCASSLGRGVSYNEQFFGPGTRLTVL.

The gene calls are TRBV7-3 and TRBJ1-2; no firm D call. Germline V CDR1 and CDR2: SGHTA, FQGTGA. CDR3 length: 13 residues. V gave up 5 bases and J gave up 8 bases, with 15 bases separating them. In nucleotides, the CDR3 is TGTGCCAGCAGCACCACCGGGAGAGGAGGCTACACCTTC. It encodes CASSTTGRGGYTF.

The V call is TRBV5-6, the J call TRBJ1-1; tentatively, D is TRBD1 (5 bases). Germline CDR1 reads SGHDT; CDR2 reads YYEEEE. The CDR3 contains 14 residues. Trimming pared 0 bases from V and 7 bases from J, leaving 13 bases between. In nucleotides, the CDR3 is TGTGCCAGCAGCTTGGGGTTCCGGCAGGGTGAAGCTTTCTTT. This translates into CASSLGFRQGEAFF. The whole variable domain, filled in from reference TRBV5-6 and TRBJ1-1, reads DAGVTQSPTHLIKTRGQQVTLRCSPKSGHDTVSWYQQALGQGPQFIFQYYEEEERQRGNFPDRFSGHQFPNYSSELNVNALLLGDSALYLCASSLGFRQGEAFFGQGTRLTVV.

The chain has TRBV6-5 and TRBJ1-1, with 9 bases lining up with TRBD1. CDR1 is MNHEY, CDR2 SVGAGI, per germline. The length of the CDR3 is 14 residues. V was clipped by 2 bases and J by 4 bases; unmatched bases: 2. CDR3 loop: CASSYRQGVTEAFF. The CDR3 DNA reads as TGTGCCAGCAGTTACCGACAGGGGGTCACTGAAGCTTTCTTT.

This clone turned up a few times. CDR3 protein: CASSVSVVGNQPQHF. CDR3 DNA sequence: TGTGCCAGCAGTGTTTCGGTAGTTGGCAATCAGCCCCAGCATTTT. The chain is built from TRBV2 and TRBJ1-5; no reliable D call. CDR3 length equals 15 residues. The V gene's germline CDR1 is SNHLY and CDR2 FYNNEI. The V gene lost 4 bases and the J gene lost 2 bases, with 12 bases spanning the gap.